This TCR beta chain was captured in a study of OX40 agonist ivuxolimab in advanced cancers. Study information: Two cutaneous melanoma patients and one hepatocellular carcinoma patient, three in all, had partial responses.

The table came from immunoSEQ multiplex PCR; TCRdb's copy has only in-frame clones and leaves some out. The sample holds 20,000 to 30,000 clones, about nine tenths seen once. CDR3 length: 13 amino acids. In germline, CDR1 is SQVTM, CDR2 ANQGSEA. V was pared by 3 bases and J by 1 base, with 9 bases between. Details on this clone: The antigen is undetermined.

Study-level points and caveats: CD4+ and CD8+ T cells in blood underwent clonal expansion by week 6 at 0.1 to 3.0 mg/kg. More expanded clones were seen, on average, in CD8+ T cells than in CD4+.

The receptor was derived from an adult with an advanced solid tumor such as melanoma, head and neck, liver or kidney cancer. The sample was CD4+ or CD8+ T cells sorted from blood, taken in a trial of the OX40 agonist ivuxolimab. The chain employs TRBV29-1 and TRBJ1-1; a weak D match, TRBD1 (6 bases). The CDR3 loop reads CSVEGGRNTEAFF. Written as DNA, the CDR3 is TGCAGCGTTGAGGGGGGCAGGAACACTGAAGCTTTCTTT.